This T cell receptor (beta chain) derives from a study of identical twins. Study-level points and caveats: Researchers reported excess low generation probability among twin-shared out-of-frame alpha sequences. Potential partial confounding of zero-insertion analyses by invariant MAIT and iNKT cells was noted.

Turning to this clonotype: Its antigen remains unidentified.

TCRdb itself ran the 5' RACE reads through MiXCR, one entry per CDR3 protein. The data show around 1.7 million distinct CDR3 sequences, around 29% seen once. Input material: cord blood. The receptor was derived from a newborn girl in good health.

DNA of the CDR3: TGTGCCAGCAGCCAAGGGTCTAGCCACAATGAGCAGTACTTC. It yields the protein CASSQGSSHNEQYF. The chain joins TRBV4-2 to TRBJ2-5, with D possibly TRBD2 on 5 matching bases. Trimming pared 1 base from V and 11 bases from J, leaving 17 bases between. This CDR3 spans 14 amino acids. Germline V gives CDR1 LGHNA, CDR2 YNFKEQ.